This passage covers 6 T cell receptor beta chains from one sample sequenced in a study of blood T cell repertoires in COVID-19. The method was immunoSEQ multiplex PCR; TCRdb's version includes in-frame clones alone and lacks a portion of them. The profile shows about 68,000 clones, around 90% of them singletons. Sample: peripheral blood. The receptors were sampled from a human donor in a cohort sampled during active COVID-19.

The V gene is TRBV28, the J gene TRBJ2-3; 11 nucleotides line up with TRBD2. J was trimmed by 7 bases and V by 6 bases; bases with no gene match: 6. Looked up from germline, CDR1 is MDHEN and CDR2 is SYDVKM. The CDR3 is 14 amino acids. The CDR3 here is CASSHLAGGHTQYF. CDR3 nucleotides: TGTGCCAGCAGCCATCTAGCGGGGGGCCATACGCAGTATTTT.

This rearrangement joins TRBV6-5 to TRBJ1-3, with TRBD1 matching over 8 bases. Germline loops: CDR1 MNHEY, CDR2 SVGAGI. V was clipped by 6 bases and J by 0 bases; unmatched bases: 4. The CDR3 consists of 15 residues. The CDR3 is CASSRTGSSGNTIYF. The CDR3 nucleotides are TGTGCCAGCAGCCGGACAGGGAGCTCTGGAAACACCATATATTTT.

V and J are TRBV6-5 and TRBJ2-7; D unclear. V was clipped by 9 bases and J by 0 bases, with 12 bases between them. The CDR3 extends over 13 amino acids. Per germline, CDR1 MNHEY and CDR2 SVGAGI. The CDR3: CASSLGGSYEQYF. The CDR3 nucleotides read TGTGCCAGTTCCCTCGGTGGCTCCTACGAGCAGTACTTC.

The chain uses TRBV5-4 and TRBJ2-2; possible D gene TRBD2, 6 bases. Germline V lookup: CDR1 SGHNT, CDR2 YYREEE (reference sequence). The length of the CDR3 is 14 residues. V was shortened by 0 bases and J by 5 bases, with 8 bases between the two germline ends. CDR3: CASSLGGATGELFF. The CDR3 DNA reads TGTGCCAGCAGCTTGGGCGGGGCGACCGGGGAGCTGTTTTTT.

This chain connects TRBV27 to TRBJ1-5; 8 positions match TRBD1. This CDR3 is 15 amino acids long. Germline V lookup: CDR1 MNHEY, CDR2 SMNVEV (reference sequence). V shed 5 bases and J 9 bases; nucleotides not matched to a gene: 12. The CDR3 nucleotides read TGTGCCAGCAGTACAGGGACAGGCCCAGGTACGCCCCAGCATTTT. This codes for CASSTGTGPGTPQHF.

The chain joins TRBV11-3 to TRBJ2-7, with D possibly being TRBD1 (6 bases). Germline V gene sequence: CDR1 SGHNT, CDR2 YENEEA. V lost 0 bases and J lost 6, with 12 bases in between. This CDR3 comprises 14 residues. CDR3 DNA: TGTGCCAGCAGCTTAGAGACAGGTCACGGCGAGCAGTACTTC. It is translated as CASSLETGHGEQYF. Combining the CDR3 with reference TRBV11-3 and TRBJ2-7 gives the whole variable domain EAGVVQSPRYKIIEKKQPVAFWCNPISGHNTLYWYLQNLGQGPELLIRYENEEAVDDSQLPKDRFSAERLKGVDSTLKIQPAELGDSAVYLCASSLETGHGEQYFGPGTRLTVT.